Each of the 27 T cell receptor beta chains below was sequenced from the same sample in a study of human T cells and chemical hapten exposure. One entry per CDR3 protein results from TCRdb running MiXCR on the RACE reads. The sample lists around 380,000 distinct CDR3 sequences, 5% to 6.5% occurring once. Time point specified: pre-sensitization, week 0. Treatment denoted: therapeutic diphenylcyclopropenone sensitization with weekly scalp DPC. This specimen was whole blood, taken in connection with sensitization to the hapten diphenylcyclopropenone (DPC). All receptors come from a woman under 30 with alopecia areata. Some clones in this sample may be carry-over from other donors' samples.

This chain uses TRBV19 with TRBJ2-7, with D hard to call. Germline CDR1 reads LNHDA; CDR2 reads SQIVND (reference sequence). V lost 6 bases, J lost 2 bases, and 11 bases lay in between. The CDR3 totals 13 residues. Written as DNA, the CDR3 is TGTGCCAGTAGCCCAGGACGGACCTACGAGCAGTACTTC. Protein: CASSPGRTYEQYF.

The chain couples TRBV16 to TRBJ2-5; possible D gene TRBD1, 6 bases. The V end lost 0 bases, the J end lost 4 bases, and 9 bases lay between the germline ends. Germline-derived CDR1 and CDR2 are KGHSY and FQNENV. The CDR3 runs 14 residues. The CDR3 is CASSQSRGGETQYF. The CDR3 bases are TGTGCCAGCAGCCAATCCAGGGGCGGAGAGACCCAGTACTTC.

This clonotype was seen repeatedly, ten times or more. In DNA, the CDR3 is TGTGCCAGCAGCCAAGTGGGTGAAGCTTTCTTT. It specifies CASSQVGEAFF. The chain links TRBV3-1 to TRBJ1-1, with D uncertain. Germline loops: CDR1 LGHDT, CDR2 YNNKEL (reference sequence). The CDR3 consists of 11 residues. V lost 1 base and J 7 bases, leaving 4 bases between the germline ends.

This clonotype was detected ten times or more. The gene calls are TRBV5-1 and TRBJ2-1; D is uncertain. The CDR3 has 16 amino acids. Germline loops: CDR1 SGHRS, CDR2 YFSETQ. Trimming pared 1 base from V and 0 bases from J, leaving 11 bases between. CDR3 region: CASSLNGRVSYNEQFF. CDR3 nucleotides: TGCGCCAGCAGCTTGAACGGACGGGTCTCCTACAATGAGCAGTTCTTC.

This clonotype was observed at least ten times. This chain connects TRBV2 to TRBJ1-1; 10 bases line up with TRBD1. The CDR3 has 14 amino acids. The V segment lost 5 bases and the J segment 4 bases; nucleotides outside the gene matches: 4. Germline lookup yields CDR1 SNHLY and CDR2 FYNNEI. CDR3 protein: CASSFRDRGTEAFF. CDR3 nucleotides: TGTGCCAGCAGTTTCCGGGACAGGGGCACTGAAGCTTTCTTT.

This clonotype was seen many times. This chain links TRBV18 with TRBJ1-1; D not certain. This CDR3 comprises 13 residues. Deletions cut 1 base from V and 3 bases from J, with 6 bases between. Germline V gene data show CDR1 as KGHSH and CDR2 as LQKENI. CDR3 DNA: TGTGCCAGCTCACCACGGAGGGACACTGAAGCTTTCTTT. It yields the protein CASSPRRDTEAFF.

This sequence joins TRBV15 and TRBJ1-1, with D possibly being TRBD1 (6 bases). Trimming removed 1 base at V and 0 bases at J, with 9 bases between. Per the germline V gene, CDR1 is LNHNV and CDR2 is YYDKDF (reference sequence). The CDR3 sequence is 15 residues long. The CDR3 sequence is CATSRGDTLNTEAFF. In DNA form, the CDR3 reads TGTGCCACCAGCAGAGGGGACACATTGAACACTGAAGCTTTCTTT.

The V gene is TRBV3-1, the J gene TRBJ2-7; perhaps TRBD2 as D (6 bases). Germline CDR1 LGHDT, CDR2 YNNKEL (reference sequence). Trimming removed 0 bases at V and 0 bases at J, with 18 bases between. This CDR3 region has 18 residues. The CDR3 DNA reads as TGTGCCAGCAGCCAAGAAGACAGCGGGTTCACGACCTCCTACGAGCAGTACTTC. This sequence encodes CASSQEDSGFTTSYEQYF.

This clonotype was counted at least ten times. V is TRBV4-3 and J is TRBJ2-3; 10 bases are shared with TRBD1. V shed 3 bases and J 4 bases; nucleotides not matched to a gene: 7. The CDR3 runs 16 residues. Germline V CDR1 and CDR2: LGHNA, YSLEER. The CDR3 here is CASSQEGQGSADTQYF. The CDR3 DNA follows: TGCGCCAGCAGCCAGGAGGGACAGGGGTCGGCAGATACGCAGTATTTT.

The rearrangement uses TRBV9 and TRBJ1-5; possibly TRBD1 for D (5 bases). V was clipped by 4 bases and J by 6 bases, with 14 bases between them. The CDR3 is made up of 14 amino acids. Germline lookup yields CDR1 SGDLS and CDR2 YYNGEE. CDR3 nucleotide sequence: TGTGCCAGCAGCCCTTTGGGGGGAGGTCAGCCCCAGCATTTT. Translating it yields CASSPLGGGQPQHF.

Many counts were recorded for this clonotype. The genes are TRBV29-1 and TRBJ1-1; D is possibly TRBD1 (5 bases). The CDR3 is made up of 12 amino acids. The V end was cut by 4 bases, the J end by 5 bases, with 11 bases between. Germline V lookup: CDR1 SQVTM, CDR2 ANQGSEA. The CDR3 region is CSVGWGFTEAFF. The CDR3 nucleotides are TGCAGCGTTGGGTGGGGGTTTACTGAAGCTTTCTTT. Variable domain in full (rest from reference TRBV29-1 and TRBJ1-1): SAVISQKPSRDICQRGTSLTIQCQVDSQVTMMFWYRQQPGQSLTLIATANQGSEATYESGFVIDKFPISRPNLTFSTLTVSNMSPEDSSIYLCSVGWGFTEAFFGQGTRLTVV.

This clonotype was recorded many times. Here the CDR3 DNA reads TGCGCCAGCAGCTTGGGGGCGCGGGGGCCTCCCGGAGATACGCAGTATTTT. It translates to CASSLGARGPPGDTQYF. V usage is TRBV5-1 and J usage is TRBJ2-3, with D possibly matching TRBD2 (7 bases). The CDR3 consists of 17 residues. Germline CDR1 and CDR2: SGHRS and YFSETQ. The germline V and J ends were trimmed by 0 bases and 5 bases, with 19 bases remaining between them.

Many counts were recorded for this clonotype. The chain links TRBV4-2 to TRBJ1-1, with D unclear. Trimming pared 5 bases from V and 3 bases from J, leaving 13 bases between. The CDR3 sequence is 14 residues long. CDR1 is LGHNA and CDR2 is YNFKEQ in the germline V gene. CDR3: CASSYTARDTEAFF. The CDR3 region has the DNA TGTGCCAGCAGCTATACAGCTCGAGACACTGAAGCTTTCTTT.

The genes are TRBV7-2 and TRBJ2-5, with TRBD1 identical over 7 bases. J lost 2 bases, V lost 2 bases, and 8 bases had no gene match. Germline V lookup: CDR1 SGHTA, CDR2 FQGNSA. The CDR3 is 16 residues long. CDR3 bases: TGTGCCAGCAGCTTATGGGGACAGAATACTCAAGAGACCCAGTACTTC. Protein: CASSLWGQNTQETQYF.

This chain uses TRBV12-3 or TRBV12-4 with TRBJ1-1; no reliable D call. The CDR3 extends over 14 amino acids. With 7 bases removed from V and 0 bases from J, the gap between germline ends came to 12 bases. The CDR3 here is CASIPGHMNTEAFF. CDR3 sequence (DNA): TGTGCCAGCATCCCGGGCCATATGAACACTGAAGCTTTCTTT.

The J gene is TRBJ1-1, the V gene TRBV6-5; maybe TRBD1 (6 bases). The CDR3 is 14 amino acids. The germline V gene encodes CDR1 MNHEY and CDR2 SVGAGI. Trimming left V 5 bases short and J 6 bases short, with 16 bases between. CDR3 amino acids: CASSPRTVGSEAFF. Here the CDR3 DNA reads TGTGCCAGCAGTCCCCGGACAGTCGGGTCTGAAGCTTTCTTT.

At least ten counts were recorded for this clonotype. CDR3 region: CASSFRDRVNTEAFF. For the CDR3, the DNA is TGTGCCAGCAGCTTCCGGGACAGGGTGAACACTGAAGCTTTCTTT. The V gene is TRBV5-6, the J gene TRBJ1-1, with 9 bases aligning to TRBD1. Germline CDR1 reads SGHDT; CDR2 reads YYEEEE. CDR3 length: 15 amino acids. After removal of 2 bases from V and 0 bases from J, the junction contained 2 bases not matched to a gene.

The genes are TRBV4-3 and TRBJ1-2; tentative D call: TRBD1 (5 bases). From germline, CDR1 is LGHNA and CDR2 YSLEER. This CDR3 is 16 amino acids long. V lost 1 base to trimming and J lost 3 bases, with 15 bases between them. The CDR3 protein is CASSQAQGAGDYGYTF. The CDR3, as DNA: TGCGCCAGCAGCCAAGCCCAGGGCGCCGGCGACTATGGCTACACCTTC.

This clonotype appeared a few times. The rearrangement uses TRBV6-2 or TRBV6-3 and TRBJ1-1; D is unclear. CDR3 length: 14 residues. CDR1 is MNHEY, CDR2 SVGEGT, per germline. The V and J ends lost 4 bases and 4 bases respectively, with 13 bases between them. CDR3 bases: TGTGCCAGCAGTTTGAAGGAGAGGGCCACTGAAGCTTTCTTT. Protein sequence: CASSLKERATEAFF.

This rearrangement joins TRBV12-3 or TRBV12-4 to TRBJ1-5, with 7 bases fitting TRBD1. CDR3 length equals 14 residues. The V and J ends lost 7 bases and 2 bases, in that order; junction bases with no gene match: 5. This chain's CDR3 is CASTETGGNQPQHF. The DNA for the CDR3 is TGTGCCAGCACTGAAACAGGGGGCAATCAGCCCCAGCATTTT.

The rearrangement joins TRBV28 to TRBJ1-6, with D possibly matching TRBD1 (5 bases). The germline V gene encodes CDR1 MDHEN and CDR2 SYDVKM. V was pared by 6 bases and J by 8 bases, with 17 bases between. CDR3 length equals 15 residues. CDR3 bases: TGTGCCAGCAGCCCTAGAGGGGCTTTTCATTCACCCCTCCACTTT. This gives the protein CASSPRGAFHSPLHF.

This clonotype has ten or more counts. This sequence joins TRBV29-1 and TRBJ2-2; 8 bases match TRBD2. V dropped 4 bases and J dropped 7; count of bases not matched to a gene: 8. Germline V gene lookup returns CDR1 SQVTM and CDR2 ANQGSEA. The CDR3 has 14 residues. The CDR3 region is CSVGDSGVGGELFF. For the CDR3, the DNA is TGCAGCGTTGGGGATAGCGGGGTCGGCGGGGAGCTGTTTTTT.

This clonotype was seen ten or more times. This chain uses TRBV12-3 or TRBV12-4 with TRBJ1-1; D perhaps matches TRBD1 (6 bases). This CDR3 is 15 amino acids long. Trimming stripped 2 bases from V and 1 base from J, with 11 bases between. CDR3 nucleotides: TGTGCCAGCAGTTTAAGGGGCAGGGGGAACACTGAAGCTTTCTTT. Protein sequence: CASSLRGRGNTEAFF.

This clonotype was detected only a few times. For the CDR3, the DNA is TGTGCCAGCAGCTCACTCCAGGGGGAGGAGACCCAGTACTTC. It is translated as CASSSLQGEETQYF. The genes are TRBV7-2 and TRBJ2-5, with 7 bases matching TRBD1. The germline V gene has CDR1 SGHTA and CDR2 FQGNSA. Germline trimming cut 4 bases from V and 5 bases from J; bases unmatched to any gene: 7. The CDR3 runs to 14 residues.

The chain combines TRBV6-6 with TRBJ1-1, with D maybe TRBD1 (5 bases). Germline V gene sequence: CDR1 MNHNY, CDR2 SVGAGI (reference sequence). The CDR3 extends over 15 amino acids. V gave up 6 bases and J gave up 1 base, with 15 bases separating them. The CDR3 DNA reads TGTGCCAGCAGGCAGGGCAGGGCGGAGAACACTGAAGCTTTCTTT. Translating it yields CASRQGRAENTEAFF.

This clonotype was observed a few times. This sequence joins TRBV5-1 and TRBJ1-1; 11 positions agree with TRBD1. The ends lost 4 bases at V and 2 bases at J; junction bases unmatched: 7. This CDR3 contains 16 residues. CDR1 and CDR2 from the germline V gene are SGHRS and YFSETQ. CDR3 sequence: CASSPDRGRRNTEAFF. In nucleotides, the CDR3 is TGCGCCAGCAGCCCGGACAGGGGGCGACGAAACACTGAAGCTTTCTTT.

The chain uses TRBV18 and TRBJ1-2; no firm D call. CDR3 length: 14 amino acids. Germline lookup yields CDR1 KGHSH and CDR2 LQKENI. Trimming took off 0 bases at V and 4 bases at J, with 9 bases between the two ends. The CDR3 nucleotides are TGTGCCAGCTCACCACCGATTAGAATCTATGGCTACACCTTC. This gives the protein CASSPPIRIYGYTF.